This T cell receptor beta chain is drawn from a study of CD8 T cells in ankylosing spondylitis. Study-level points and caveats: Among TCR beta sequences, a motif of under ten highly homologous variants appeared characteristic of ankylosing spondylitis blood. Previous work reported some of these motif variants in the synovial fluid and blood of reactive arthritis.

In germline, CDR1 is SGHAT, CDR2 FQNNGV. The CDR3 totals 14 residues. Trimming stripped 5 bases from V and 6 bases from J, with 13 bases between. Quantitative 5'-RACE with molecular barcodes produced the TCR beta libraries. Each CDR3 protein gets one entry after TCRdb re-called the 5' RACE reads with MiXCR. This sample has roughly 470,000 distinct CDR3 sequences, with around 26% found just once. This clonotype came up a few times. Its target is not known. The clonotype comes from a male donor with ankylosing spondylitis. The V call is TRBV11-2, the J call TRBJ1-4; D unresolved. Sequencing input: blood, either unsorted or a sorted T cell fraction (not recorded which). As DNA, the CDR3 is TGTGCCAGCAGCCCAGCGGGATTCGATGAAAAACTGTTTTTT. Translation: CASSPAGFDEKLFF.